Described below is a single T cell receptor beta chain sequence and its context. The data belong to a study of blood T cell repertoires in COVID-19. In the study overall: Samples taken during acute and convalescent COVID-19 were collected in the United States, Italy and Spain.

The CDR3 loop spans 17 amino acids. The ends lost 6 bases at V and 0 bases at J; junction bases unmatched: 10. CDR1 MNHEY and CDR2 SMNVEV come from the germline V gene (reference sequence). Per the original methods: The authors estimated nucleated cell counts from reference gene primer amplification. The protocol was immunoSEQ multiplex PCR, while the TCRdb copy is restricted to in-frame clones and leaves out a portion. V and J calls plus clone size are reproduced from that table; the DNA served to infer D and trimming. The repertoire includes 150,000 to 180,000 clones, 85% to 90% of them detected once, and roughly 15% sits in the top ten.

The V and J genes are TRBV27 and TRBJ2-5, with TRBD2 matching over 10 bases. This TCR was recovered from a woman aged 40 to 50 with acute or convalescent COVID-19. The sequencing sample was made of peripheral blood. Here the CDR3 DNA reads TGTGCCAGCAGACCCGCCGCAGCGGGGGGGTACCAAGAGACCCAGTACTTC. Its protein is CASRPAAAGGYQETQYF.